This is a list of T cell receptor beta chains from one sample in a study of long-term antiretroviral therapy in people with HIV. Clones were read by immunoSEQ multiplex PCR, and TCRdb kept only the in-frame ones, dropping some. This repertoire shows 19,000 or so clones, roughly four fifths found once; its top ten account for approximately 9%. Source: unsorted PBMCs, taken 0.3 years before starting antiretroviral therapy. These receptors were obtained from a man between 50 and 59 years old with HIV. Each CDR3 is given with its conserved first and last residue. The order of the fields is D gene, J gene, clone size, V gene, CDR3 DNA, CDR3 protein. The D gene is left open where the match is weak. A row's size may be missing; if present it is once, few, many or a size class.

>.|TRBJ1-5|few|TRBV2
TGTGCCAGCGCCTGGGGGACAACTAGCAATCAGCCCCAGCATTTT
CASAWGTTSNQPQHF
>.|TRBJ1-1|.|TRBV6-5
TGTGCCAGCAGACGCTCGCTTCCGACTGAAGCTTTCTTT
CASRRSLPTEAFF
>.|TRBJ1-5|.|TRBV19
TGTGCCAGTACTCTGGGAGGGAACAATCAGCCCCAGCATTTT
CASTLGGNNQPQHF
>.|TRBJ1-5|.|TRBV7-8
TGTGCCAGCAGCCCTTCTATCACGGATGAGCCCCAGCATTTT
CASSPSITDEPQHF
>.|TRBJ2-1|once|TRBV6-4
TGTGCCAGCAGTGCAGCAGGGGGCGGGGGCAATGAGCAGTTCTTC
CASSAAGGGGNEQFF
>.|TRBJ1-2|.|TRBV7-3
TGTGCCAGCAGCTTGGGAGGGAACCGCGACTATGGCTACACCTTC
CASSLGGNRDYGYTF
>.|TRBJ1-6|.|TRBV30
TGTGCCTGGAGTGGGGCGGCCCTTAATTCACCCCTCCACTTT
CAWSGAALNSPLHF
>.|TRBJ1-5|.|TRBV7-8
TGTGCCAGCAGCTTCCGGGACATCAATCAGCCCCAGCATTTT
CASSFRDINQPQHF
>TRBD1|TRBJ2-4|.|TRBV6-5
TGTGCCAGCAGTTACCACAGGGGGCAAAACATTCAGTACTTC
CASSYHRGQNIQYF
>.|TRBJ2-7|.|TRBV13
TGTGCCAGCAGCTTAAAACTCAGAGGCGAGCAGTACTTC
CASSLKLRGEQYF
>TRBD2|TRBJ2-1|.|TRBV25-1
TGTGCCAGCAGTGTCAAGGGGGGCAGCGGGAGTGTATACAATGAGCAGTTCTTC
CASSVKGGSGSVYNEQFF
>TRBD2|TRBJ2-5|.|TRBV18
TGTGCCAGCTCCCTCCAGCGGGGCCATGTACAAGAGACCCAGTACTTC
CASSLQRGHVQETQYF
>TRBD1|TRBJ2-1|.|TRBV5-1
TGCGCCAGCAGCTCGACAGGGAATTACAATGAGCAGTTCTTC
CASSSTGNYNEQFF
>.|TRBJ1-1|few|TRBV7-9
TGTGCCAGCAGCTTACCAGGGGTGGACACTGAAGCTTTCTTT
CASSLPGVDTEAFF
>TRBD1|TRBJ2-7|.|TRBV5-4
TGTGCCAGCAGCTGGACAGGGGTGCCCTACGAGCAGTACTTC
CASSWTGVPYEQYF
>.|TRBJ1-4|.|TRBV9
TGTGCCAGCAGCGTAAGGGGGGAAAAACTGTTTTTT
CASSVRGEKLFF
>.|TRBJ2-7|.|TRBV7-2
TGTGCCAGCAGCTTAGATTCTCGGAACGAGCAGTACTTC
CASSLDSRNEQYF
>.|TRBJ2-1|.|TRBV28
TGTGCCAGCAGTTCCCCCGGGATCCCAGATGAGCAGTTCTTC
CASSSPGIPDEQFF
>TRBD1|TRBJ1-5|.|TRBV6-6
TGTGCCAGCAGTCGACAGGGGAGGAATCAGCCCCAGCATTTT
CASSRQGRNQPQHF
>.|TRBJ1-1|.|TRBV4-3
TGCGCCAGCAGCAGCTCGACGTATGGCACTGAAGCTTTCTTT
CASSSSTYGTEAFF
>TRBD1|TRBJ2-3|.|TRBV7-8
TGTGCCAGCAGCTTAAACAGGGGGCTTCGAGATACGCAGTATTTT
CASSLNRGLRDTQYF
>.|TRBJ1-1|.|TRBV10-1
TGCGCCAGCAGTGAGTACCGGGCGACCACTGAAGCTTTCTTT
CASSEYRATTEAFF
>.|TRBJ2-7|.|TRBV6-6
TGTGCCAGCAGTTACGGCGGCAGGGTCAACGAGCAGTACTTC
CASSYGGRVNEQYF
>.|TRBJ1-5|once|TRBV30
TGTGCCTGGAGTGACGGGCATATTAATCAGCCCCAGCATTTT
CAWSDGHINQPQHF
>TRBD1|TRBJ1-5|few|TRBV27
TGTGCCAGCAGCCCGACAGGGGGTTTCTATCAGCCCCAGCATTTT
CASSPTGGFYQPQHF
>.|TRBJ1-1|.|TRBV10-3
TGTGCCATCAGTGCCCCGGGAAACACTGAAGCTTTCTTT
CAISAPGNTEAFF